The sequence of this TCR beta chain was determined in a study of blood T cells in healthy people across ages. CDR3 size: 16 residues. The germline V gene has CDR1 ENHRY and CDR2 SYGVKD. V shed 3 bases and J shed 2 bases, with 16 bases lying between them. Using a J-beta primer mix together with a sample-barcoded 5' primer, a second PCR was run for about 6 to 12 cycles. Through a template-switch adaptor with 12 random nucleotides, each cDNA molecule received a tag. TCRdb re-called the 5' RACE reads through MiXCR, storing one row per CDR3 protein. Here the sample spans 750,000 to 1,000,000 distinct CDR3 sequences, just under 30% being singletons. The same data also went into a second study, on T cells of mothers and their children. That source reports: Each child contributed approximately 3.3 million TCR beta CDR3 reads, while each mother contributed over 8.5 million.

Material: blood. This clonotype was sampled from a middle-aged woman in good health. The genes are TRBV10-3 and TRBJ1-2; perhaps TRBD1 as D (6 bases). CDR3 sequence (DNA): TGTGCCATCAGTGACCCCTCAGGGCAGGGGAACTATGGCTACACCTTC. It translates to CAISDPSGQGNYGYTF.